A single sample gave rise to the 5 T cell receptor beta chains below, sequenced in a study of identical twins (dated by TCRdb to 2016 to 2018). The library relied on 5' RACE. Sequencer: Illumina HiSeq 2000. TCRdb handled the public reads itself, with Q25 trimming in fastp and clone calling in MiXCR, and kept productive beta chains. Every entry covers one CDR3 protein and lists the most common genes and DNA from its rows. The sample table lists about 260,000 distinct CDR3 sequences, roughly 7% of them with a count of one. The ten largest clones represent roughly 3.7% of the sample. The same sample was also used in a study of yellow fever vaccine responses in identical twins.

The specimen sequenced was memory (CD45RO+) T cells sorted from blood. The sample's cell subset or site, from its label and the paper: CD45RO+ enriched T cells. These receptors all stem from a woman aged 18-29 years in good health.

Comments on this clonotype: A much larger clone differs by one base, so this may be a read error. The chain carries TRBV6-2 or TRBV6-3 and TRBJ2-3, with D possibly matching TRBD2 (6 bases). CDR1 is MNHEY, CDR2 SVGEGT, per germline. The CDR3 consists of 15 residues. Trimming left V 2 bases short and J 0 bases short, with 9 bases between. CDR3 amino acids: CASSYQRASTDTQYF. For the CDR3, the DNA is TGTGCCAGCAGTTACCAGCGGGCCAGCACAGATACGCAGTATTTT.

This clonotype has at least ten counts. CDR3 nucleotides: TGTGCCAGCAGTCCGACTAGAGTTAGGAATGAGCAGTTCTTC. It encodes CASSPTRVRNEQFF. The gene calls are TRBV12-3 or TRBV12-4 and TRBJ2-1; D may be TRBD2 (6 bases). V lost 5 bases, J lost 7 bases, and 15 bases lay in between. The CDR3 has 14 residues.

This clonotype was counted at least ten times. The gene calls are TRBV5-1 and TRBJ1-2; D unresolved. V lost 4 bases to trimming and J lost 4 bases, with 17 bases between them. This CDR3 region has 15 residues. Germline V gives CDR1 SGHRS, CDR2 YFSETQ. CDR3 bases: TGCGCCAGCAGCCCATCAACTCCCCGTGTCTATGGCTACACCTTC. It is translated as CASSPSTPRVYGYTF.

This clonotype was observed a few times. J is TRBJ2-2 and V is TRBV20-1, with no clear D. The germline CDR1 and CDR2 sequences are DFQATT and SNEGSKA (reference sequence). The CDR3 length is 12 residues. Trimming left V 8 bases short and J 6 bases short, with 13 bases between. CDR3 coding DNA: TGCAGTCCGTCGGGCCAGCCCGGGGAGCTGTTTTTT. Translation gives CSPSGQPGELFF.

This clonotype has just a few counts. The J gene is TRBJ2-1, the V gene TRBV20-1; 9 bases are shared with TRBD2. The CDR3 sequence is 13 residues long. V shed 6 bases and J 5 bases; nucleotides not matched to a gene: 5. Germline V lookup: CDR1 DFQATT, CDR2 SNEGSKA (reference sequence). The CDR3 is CSAGGLANNEQFF. In nucleotides, the CDR3 is TGCAGTGCAGGGGGACTAGCCAACAATGAGCAGTTCTTC.